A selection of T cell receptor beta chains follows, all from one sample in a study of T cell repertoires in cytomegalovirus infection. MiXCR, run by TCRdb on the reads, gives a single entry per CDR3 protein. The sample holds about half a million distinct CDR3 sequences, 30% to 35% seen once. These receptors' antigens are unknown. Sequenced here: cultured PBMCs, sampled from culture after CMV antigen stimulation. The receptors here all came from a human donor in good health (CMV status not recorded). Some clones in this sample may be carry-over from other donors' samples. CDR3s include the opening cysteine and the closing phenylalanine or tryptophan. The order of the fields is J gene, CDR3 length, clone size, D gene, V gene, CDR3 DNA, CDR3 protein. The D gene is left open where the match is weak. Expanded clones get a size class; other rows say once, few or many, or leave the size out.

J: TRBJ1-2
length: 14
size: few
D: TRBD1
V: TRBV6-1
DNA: TGTGCCAGCAGTTCGACAGGGGGTTATTATGGCTACACCTTC
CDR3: CASSSTGGYYGYTF

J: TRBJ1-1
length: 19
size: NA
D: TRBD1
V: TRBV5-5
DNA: TGTGCCAGCAGCCGGAACCGGGACCCCAGAGGGGGCATGAACACTGAAGCTTTCTTT
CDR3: CASSRNRDPRGGMNTEAFF

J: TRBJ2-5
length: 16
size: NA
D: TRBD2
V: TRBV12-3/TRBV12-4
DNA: TGTGCCAGCAGTTCCGGGGTCGGGAGGGTAGGAGAGACCCAGTACTTC
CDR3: CASSSGVGRVGETQYF

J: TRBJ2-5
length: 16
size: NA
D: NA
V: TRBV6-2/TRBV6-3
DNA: TGTGCCAGCAGTTACCACGGCGTCCCCGGTCGGGAGACCCAGTACTTC
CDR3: CASSYHGVPGRETQYF

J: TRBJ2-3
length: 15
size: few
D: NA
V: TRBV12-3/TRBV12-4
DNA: TGTGCCAGCAACCCCCCGGGAGCTGGCACAGATACGCAGTATTTT
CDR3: CASNPPGAGTDTQYF

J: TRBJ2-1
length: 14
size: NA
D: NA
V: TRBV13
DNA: TGTGCCAGCAGCTCCTCAGGGCACGCCAATGAGCAGTTCTTC
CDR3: CASSSSGHANEQFF

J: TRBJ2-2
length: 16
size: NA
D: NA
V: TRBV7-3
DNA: TGTGCCAGCAGCCCTGGGCGGGGCGTAGGCACCGGGGAGCTGTTTTTT
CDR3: CASSPGRGVGTGELFF

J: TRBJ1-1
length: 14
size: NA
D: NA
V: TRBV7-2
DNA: TGTGCCAGCAGCCCCCTCGTCTCGAACACTGAAGCTTTCTTT
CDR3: CASSPLVSNTEAFF

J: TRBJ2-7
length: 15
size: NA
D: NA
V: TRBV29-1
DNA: TGCAGCGTTGATTACTTACAGGGCCAGACCTACGAGCAGTACTTC
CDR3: CSVDYLQGQTYEQYF

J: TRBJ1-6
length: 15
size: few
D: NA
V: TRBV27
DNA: TGTGCCAGCAGTTTTCAAGGGGGACGGAATTCACCCCTCCACTTT
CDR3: CASSFQGGRNSPLHF

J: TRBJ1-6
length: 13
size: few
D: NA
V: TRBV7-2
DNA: TGTGCCAGCAGCTCGAACCTACTATCACCCCTCCACTTT
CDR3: CASSSNLLSPLHF

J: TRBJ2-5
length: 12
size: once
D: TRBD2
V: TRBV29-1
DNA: TGCAGCATGGGACTAGCGGTAGAGACCCAGTACTTC
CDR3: CSMGLAVETQYF

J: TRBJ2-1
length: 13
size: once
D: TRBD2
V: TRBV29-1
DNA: TGCAGCGTTGCCCATGGGGGGGACAATGAGCAGTTCTTC
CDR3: CSVAHGGDNEQFF

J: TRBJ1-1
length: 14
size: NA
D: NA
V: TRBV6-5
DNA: TGTGCCAGCAGTTACTCCGATAGAAACACTGAAGCTTTCTTT
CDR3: CASSYSDRNTEAFF

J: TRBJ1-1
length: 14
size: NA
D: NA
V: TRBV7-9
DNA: TGTGCCAGCAGCGAGCGGTGGGGGCGCACTGAAGCTTTCTTT
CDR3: CASSERWGRTEAFF

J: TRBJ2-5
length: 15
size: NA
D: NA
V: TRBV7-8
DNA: TGTGCCAGCAGCTTATACCAGGGCCTACAAGAGACCCAGTACTTC
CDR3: CASSLYQGLQETQYF

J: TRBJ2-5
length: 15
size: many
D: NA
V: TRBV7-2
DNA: TGTGCCAGCAGCTTAGCAGCGGGCCCCCAAGAGACCCAGTACTTC
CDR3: CASSLAAGPQETQYF

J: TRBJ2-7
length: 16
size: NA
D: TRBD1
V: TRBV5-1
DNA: TGCGCCAGCAGCTACGGGACAGGCAGGAGCTCCTACGAGCAGTACTTC
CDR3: CASSYGTGRSSYEQYF

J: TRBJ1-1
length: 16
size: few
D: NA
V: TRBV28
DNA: TGTGCCAGCAGCCCTTACGCGGGAAAGGGCGACACTGAAGCTTTCTTT
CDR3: CASSPYAGKGDTEAFF

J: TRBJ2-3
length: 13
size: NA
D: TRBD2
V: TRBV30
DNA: TGTGCCTGGAGTCCCTCCTCGGGAGGTTCGCAGTATTTT
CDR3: CAWSPSSGGSQYF

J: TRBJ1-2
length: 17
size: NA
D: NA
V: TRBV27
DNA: TGTGCCAGCAGTCCATCGGGGGCGGTGAGCCTACTCTATGGCTACACCTTC
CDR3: CASSPSGAVSLLYGYTF

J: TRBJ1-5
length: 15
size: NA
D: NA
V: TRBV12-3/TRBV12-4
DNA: TGTGCCAGCAGCACTCCGCGCGGTAGCAATCAGCCCCAGCATTTT
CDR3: CASSTPRGSNQPQHF

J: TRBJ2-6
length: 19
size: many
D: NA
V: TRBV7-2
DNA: TGTGCCAGCAGCCACGCATTAGGACGGGTTCCCTCTGGGGCCAACGTCCTGACTTTC
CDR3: CASSHALGRVPSGANVLTF

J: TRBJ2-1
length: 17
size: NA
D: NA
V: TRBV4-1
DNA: TGCGCCAGCAGCCGAATCTACGCTCGGGACTCGGGGAATGAGCAGTTCTTC
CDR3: CASSRIYARDSGNEQFF

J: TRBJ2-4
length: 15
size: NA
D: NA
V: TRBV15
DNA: TGTGCCACCAGCAGAGTCCGACAGTCGAAAAACATTCAGTACTTC
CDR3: CATSRVRQSKNIQYF

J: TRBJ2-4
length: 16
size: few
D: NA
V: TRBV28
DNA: TGTGCCAGCATCTCGGCCACCTCGATAGGCAAAAACATTCAGTACTTC
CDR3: CASISATSIGKNIQYF

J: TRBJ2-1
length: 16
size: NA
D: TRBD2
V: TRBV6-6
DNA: TGTGCCAGCACCCCAACTACTAGCGCAACCTACAATGAGCAGTTCTTC
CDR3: CASTPTTSATYNEQFF

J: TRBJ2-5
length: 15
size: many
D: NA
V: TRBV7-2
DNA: TGTGCCAGCAGCTATGTTAGCGGACTCCAAGAGACCCAGTACTTC
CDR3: CASSYVSGLQETQYF

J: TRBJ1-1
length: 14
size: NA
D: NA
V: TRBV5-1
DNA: TGCGCCAGCAGCTCGGGGCCGACGAACACTGAAGCTTTCTTT
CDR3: CASSSGPTNTEAFF

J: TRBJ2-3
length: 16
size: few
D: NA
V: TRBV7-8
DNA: TGTGCCAGCAGCTCTTCGAGCGGGCCAAGCACAGATACGCAGTATTTT
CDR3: CASSSSSGPSTDTQYF

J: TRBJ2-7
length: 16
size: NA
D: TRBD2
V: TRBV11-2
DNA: TGTGCCAGCAGCTTCGCCGGGACTAGGACCGGTTCCGAGCAGTACTTC
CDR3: CASSFAGTRTGSEQYF

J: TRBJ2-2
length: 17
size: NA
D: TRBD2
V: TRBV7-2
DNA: TGTGCCAGCAGCTTAGTAGGCGGGAGCCCGAACACCGGGGAGCTGTTTTTT
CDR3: CASSLVGGSPNTGELFF

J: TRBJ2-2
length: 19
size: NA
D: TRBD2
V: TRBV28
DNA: TGTGCCAGCAGCCGGACAGCATGGCGGGGGGCGCAGGACACCGGGGAGCTGTTTTTT
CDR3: CASSRTAWRGAQDTGELFF

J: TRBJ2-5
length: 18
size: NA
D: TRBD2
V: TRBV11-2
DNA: TGTGCCAGCAGCCCGGGGACTAGCGTGCGGGTAGGGCAAGAGACCCAGTACTTC
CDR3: CASSPGTSVRVGQETQYF

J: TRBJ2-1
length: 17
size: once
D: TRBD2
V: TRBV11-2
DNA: TGTGCCAGCAGCTCACCCCCCGGGAGGGCCACATACAATGAGCAGTTCTTC
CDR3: CASSSPPGRATYNEQFF

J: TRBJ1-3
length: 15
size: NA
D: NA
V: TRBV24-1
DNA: TGTGCCACCAGTGATCCAGGCCGCTCTGGAAACACCATATATTTT
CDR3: CATSDPGRSGNTIYF

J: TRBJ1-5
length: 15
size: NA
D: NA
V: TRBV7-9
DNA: TGTGCCAGCAGCTTAACACAGGGCCCCAGTCAGCCCCAGCATTTT
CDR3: CASSLTQGPSQPQHF

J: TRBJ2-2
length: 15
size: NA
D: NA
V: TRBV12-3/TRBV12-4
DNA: TGTGCCAGCAGTCCTCGGGACCAGGGGAGCGGGGAGCTGTTTTTT
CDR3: CASSPRDQGSGELFF

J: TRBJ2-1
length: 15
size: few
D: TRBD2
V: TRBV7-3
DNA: TGTGCCAGCAGCGCCCTAGCGGGAACATACAATGAGCAGTTCTTC
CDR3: CASSALAGTYNEQFF

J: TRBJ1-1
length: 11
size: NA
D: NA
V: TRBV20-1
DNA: TGCAGTGCCCCCGAATGGGCGGTGGCTTTCTTT
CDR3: CSAPEWAVAFF

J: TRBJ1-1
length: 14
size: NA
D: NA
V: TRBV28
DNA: TGTGCCAGCAGTTCCCCGGCAGAGGCCACTGAAGCTTTCTTT
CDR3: CASSSPAEATEAFF

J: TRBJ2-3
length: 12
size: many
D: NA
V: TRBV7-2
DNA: TGTGCCAGCAGCTTCTCCGGGGATACGCAGTATTTT
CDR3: CASSFSGDTQYF

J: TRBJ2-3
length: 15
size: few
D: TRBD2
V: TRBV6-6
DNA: TGTGCCTCTACCGGGACTAGCGTCCGCACAGATACGCAGTATTTT
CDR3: CASTGTSVRTDTQYF

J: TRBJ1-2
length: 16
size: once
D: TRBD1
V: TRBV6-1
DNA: TGTGCCAGCAGTGAAGCGCTGGGGACAGGGCTTCGTGGCTACACCTTC
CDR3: CASSEALGTGLRGYTF

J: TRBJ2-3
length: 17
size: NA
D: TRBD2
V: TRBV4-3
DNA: TGCGCCAGCAGCCAAGAACTAGCGTTCTCCCGTCCGCCCGCGCAGTATTTT
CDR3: CASSQELAFSRPPAQYF

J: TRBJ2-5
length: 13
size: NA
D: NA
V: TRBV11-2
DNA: TGTGCCAGCAGCCCCAACGGCGAAGAGACCCAGTACTTC
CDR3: CASSPNGEETQYF